The text below deals with one TCR beta chain. Original analysis: It was from reference gene primer amplification that nucleated cell counts were estimated. Only in-frame clones appear in the TCRdb table, and some are missing; sequencing was by immunoSEQ multiplex PCR. Clone size and V and J calls were adopted from that table, with D and trimming inferred from the DNA. Among about 89,000 clones listed, 88% were seen once. The data stem from a study of blood T cell repertoires in COVID-19. The CDR3 consists of 14 residues. J lost 8 bases, V lost 0 bases, and 7 bases had no gene match. Germline V gene sequence: CDR1 SGDLS, CDR2 YYNGEE.

The sequenced sample consisted of peripheral blood. The sequence came from a man between 60 and 70 years old with acute or convalescent COVID-19. This sequence joins TRBV9 and TRBJ1-2, with 7 bases identical to TRBD1. The CDR3 DNA reads TGTGCCAGCAGCGTAGGACAGGGCGTAGAGGGCTACACCTTC. Translating it yields CASSVGQGVEGYTF.